This T cell receptor beta chain is from a study of T cell clonality in common variable immunodeficiency. Study-level findings and limits: Fewer deletions and N-nucleotide insertions were reportedly seen in common variable immunodeficiency TCR beta sequences. CVID subjects had higher TCRbeta clonality than healthy controls, most marked in about a third.

Aged about 8 to 64 years, CVID subjects averaged about 40 years old. All CVID subjects were on immunoglobulin replacement for at least one year. No CVID subject was ill or on immunomodulatory drugs when sampled. The CDR3 sequence is 14 residues long. J gave up 1 base and V 5 bases, and 4 bases lay outside the gene matches. Germline CDR1 MNHEY, CDR2 SVGEGT. TCRdb's table, derived via immunoSEQ multiplex PCR, lists solely in-frame clones and lacks some. There are 25,000 to 35,000 clones in the sample, none observed a single time. This clone has a count of ten or more. Its matching antigen is unknown. The read is 3 residues too short to cover the CDR3 end, so that end is filled in from the germline J gene.

Sequencing was done on a sample of peripheral blood mononuclear cells. V gene TRBV6-2 or TRBV6-3 combines with J gene TRBJ1-2, with 7 bases lining up with TRBD1. This sequence was found in a human donor with common variable immunodeficiency. This chain's CDR3 is CASSRTGVNYGYTF. CDR3 DNA, as far as it was read: TGTGCCAGCAGTCGCACAGGGGTTAACTATGGC.